This TCR beta chain was identified during a study of cytomegalovirus exposure and HLA in healthy donors. Both 60 Vbeta primers and 13 Jbeta primers went into the PCR. Only in-frame clones appear in the TCRdb table, and some are missing; sequencing was by immunoSEQ multiplex PCR. Of some 160,000 clones in the sample, roughly 70% were seen once. Germline V lookup: CDR1 SGHAT, CDR2 FQDESV (reference sequence). The CDR3 spans 14 residues. The germline V and J ends were trimmed by 5 bases and 6 bases, with 11 bases remaining between them. The J gene is TRBJ1-6, the V gene TRBV11-1; D may be TRBD1 (5 bases). Sequencing was done on a sample of PBMCs. The clonotype originates from a woman under 30 in good health and CMV-seropositive. CDR3 DNA sequence: TGTGCCAGCAGCCAGGGACTTAGTAATTCACCCCTCCACTTT. As protein: CASSQGLSNSPLHF.